This T cell receptor (beta chain) was documented in a study of T-cell reconstitution after alpha-beta-depleted transplantation in children. The table lists this clonotype with many counts. Preparation of the TCRbeta library was carried out with unique molecular identifiers. One entry per CDR3 protein, called by TCRdb with MiXCR from the PCR reads. The sample has nearly 400,000 distinct CDR3 sequences, around 20% seen once. The germline V gene encodes CDR1 DFQATT and CDR2 SNEGSKA (reference sequence). The CDR3 totals 15 residues. Trimming cost V 6 bases and J 0 bases, with 14 bases left between them. The chain uses TRBV20-1 and TRBJ1-4; D is unresolved. The sequence was collected from a human donor who donated a stem cell graft to a child with acute myeloid leukemia. Sequencing used PBMCs from the stem cell graft donor, obtained from the stem cell graft. The CDR3, as DNA: TGCAGTGCCGTGAAGGGCAGCGCAACTAATGAAAAACTGTTTTTT. It codes for CSAVKGSATNEKLFF.